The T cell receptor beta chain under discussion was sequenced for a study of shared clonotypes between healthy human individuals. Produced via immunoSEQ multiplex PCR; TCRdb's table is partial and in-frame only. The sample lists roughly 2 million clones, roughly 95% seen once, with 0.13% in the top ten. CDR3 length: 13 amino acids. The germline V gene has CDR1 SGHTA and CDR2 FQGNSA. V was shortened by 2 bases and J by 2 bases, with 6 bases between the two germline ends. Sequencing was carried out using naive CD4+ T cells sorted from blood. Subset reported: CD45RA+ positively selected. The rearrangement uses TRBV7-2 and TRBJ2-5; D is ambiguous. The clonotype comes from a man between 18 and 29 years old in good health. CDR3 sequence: CASSLLGQETQYF. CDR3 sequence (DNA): TGTGCCAGCAGCTTATTGGGACAAGAGACCCAGTACTTC.